The 32 T cell receptor beta chains below all came from one sample that was sequenced in a study of radiotherapy plus CTLA-4 blockade in lung cancer. Assay: immunoSEQ multiplex PCR; the TCRdb copy retains only in-frame clones and omits some. The sample gives tens of thousands of clones, roughly 81% of which show up once; more than 4.5% is in the top ten. Source: peripheral blood, taken from a patient treated with radiotherapy plus ipilimumab. These receptors originate from a human donor with non-small cell lung cancer whose response to radiotherapy plus ipilimumab could not be evaluated.

The chain links TRBV28 to TRBJ1-2; weak D call: TRBD1 (6 bases). There are 14 residues in the CDR3. Germline lookup yields CDR1 MDHEN and CDR2 SYDVKM. Trimming pared 2 bases from V and 4 bases from J, leaving 11 bases between. DNA of the CDR3: TGTGCCAGCAGTTTACAGGGGATCCTCTATGGCTACACCTTC. It encodes CASSLQGILYGYTF.

The chain carries TRBV19 and TRBJ1-5; maybe TRBD1 (5 bases). The CDR3 consists of 15 residues. Deletions cut 7 bases from V and 1 base from J, with 14 bases between. Germline assignment: CDR1 LNHDA and CDR2 SQIVND (reference sequence). In DNA form, the CDR3 reads TGTGCCAGTAATCCGACAGCTGGGAGCAATCAGCCCCAGCATTTT. This encodes CASNPTAGSNQPQHF. Looking up the rest from reference TRBV19 and TRBJ1-5 gives the full variable domain: DGGITQSPKYLFRKEGQNVTLSCEQNLNHDAMYWYRQDPGQGLRLIYYSQIVNDFQKGDIAEGYSVSREKKESFPLTVTSAQKNPTAFYLCASNPTAGSNQPQHFGDGTRLSIL.

This clone has only one observation. This sequence joins TRBV19 and TRBJ1-2; maybe TRBD1 (5 bases). Germline CDR1 LNHDA, CDR2 SQIVND (reference sequence). The ends were cut back, 4 bases at V and 7 bases at J, with 13 bases in the middle. This CDR3 comprises 13 residues. In DNA form, the CDR3 reads TGTGCCAGTAGTACCTCAGGGTGGGGTGGCTACACCTTC. It specifies CASSTSGWGGYTF.

V gene TRBV10-3 combines with J gene TRBJ1-5; D uncertain. V was clipped by 10 bases and J by 4 bases, with 17 bases between them. The CDR3 length is 14 residues. Germline V gene data show CDR1 as ENHRY and CDR2 as SYGVKD. The CDR3: CASTPGPLNQPQHF. The DNA of the CDR3 is TGTGCCAGCACTCCGGGTCCACTAAATCAGCCCCAGCATTTT.

This clone was counted a single time. This rearrangement joins TRBV9 to TRBJ2-2; the match to TRBD1 covers 7 bases. The CDR3 has 16 amino acids. After removal of 0 bases from V and 2 bases from J, the junction contained 4 bases not matched to a gene. The germline V gene encodes CDR1 SGDLS and CDR2 YYNGEE. The DNA for the CDR3 is TGTGCCAGCAGCGTAGTGGCAGGGGGAAACACCGGGGAGCTGTTTTTT. It codes for CASSVVAGGNTGELFF. Complete variable domain (other parts from reference TRBV9 and TRBJ2-2): DSGVTQTPKHLITATGQRVTLRCSPRSGDLSVYWYQQSLDQGLQFLIQYYNGEERAKGNILERFSAQQFPDLHSELNLSSLELGDSALYFCASSVVAGGNTGELFFGEGSRLTVL.

CDR3 sequence reads: CASSYQGMGIGYGYTF. In DNA, the CDR3 is TGTGCCAGCAGTTACCAGGGGATGGGAATAGGCTATGGCTACACCTTC. The chain joins TRBV6-5 to TRBJ1-2, with D possibly TRBD1 on 6 matching bases. CDR3 length: 16 amino acids. With 2 bases removed from V and 4 bases from J, the gap between germline ends came to 17 bases. Germline V gene sequence: CDR1 MNHEY, CDR2 SVGAGI.

The chain employs TRBV19 and TRBJ2-3, with D tentatively TRBD1 (5 bases). Deletions cut 7 bases from V and 4 bases from J, with 12 bases between. Germline V lookup: CDR1 LNHDA, CDR2 SQIVND (reference sequence). The CDR3 covers 13 residues. The CDR3 here is CASKDGAPDTQYF. CDR3 sequence (DNA): TGTGCCAGTAAGGATGGGGCCCCAGATACGCAGTATTTT.

This chain links TRBV28 with TRBJ2-5; possible D gene TRBD1, 5 bases. The CDR3 loop spans 12 amino acids. Trimming took off 6 bases at V and 5 bases at J, with 10 bases between the two ends. Germline V gene sequence: CDR1 MDHEN, CDR2 SYDVKM. The CDR3: CASRAGLETQYF. The CDR3 region has the DNA TGTGCCAGCAGAGCAGGGTTGGAGACCCAGTACTTC.

The V and J genes are TRBV6-6 and TRBJ1-5, with D unclear. Germline loops: CDR1 MNHNY, CDR2 SVGAGI (reference sequence). The CDR3 extends over 13 amino acids. V lost 4 bases to trimming and J lost 4 bases, with 8 bases between them. The CDR3 DNA sequence: TGTGCCAGCAGTTGGTCGCAGAATCAGCCCCAGCATTTT. This sequence encodes CASSWSQNQPQHF.

The rearrangement links TRBV4-3 to TRBJ1-2; D may be TRBD1 (5 bases). The CDR3 has 13 amino acids. Trimming shortened V by 1 base and J by 10 bases, and 13 bases separated the two germline ends. The germline V gene encodes CDR1 LGHNA and CDR2 YSLEER. Written as DNA, the CDR3 is TGCGCCAGCAGCCAAGTGGGCTTGGGGCACTACACCTTC. This codes for CASSQVGLGHYTF.

The V call is TRBV5-1, the J call TRBJ2-3, with D possibly TRBD1 on 6 matching bases. CDR3 length: 13 residues. Trimming took 3 bases from V and 4 from J, leaving 9 bases between them. Germline lookup yields CDR1 SGHRS and CDR2 YFSETQ. The CDR3 DNA sequence: TGCGCCAGCAGCTATACAGGGTCAGATACGCAGTATTTT. Translated, it gives CASSYTGSDTQYF.

The V call is TRBV4-3, the J call TRBJ2-7, with 13 bases fitting TRBD2. The CDR3 runs 16 residues. J was trimmed by 7 bases and V by 5 bases; bases with no gene match: 11. Per the germline V gene, CDR1 is LGHNA and CDR2 is YSLEER. The CDR3 sequence: CASSFRRTSGSWEQYF. CDR3 DNA: TGCGCCAGCAGCTTCCGCAGGACTAGCGGGAGTTGGGAGCAGTACTTC.

This clone turned up a few times. This sequence joins TRBV29-1 and TRBJ2-7, with no clear D. Trimming removed 5 bases at V and 0 bases at J, with 8 bases between. CDR1 and CDR2 from the germline V gene are SQVTM and ANQGSEA. The CDR3 is 12 amino acids. The CDR3: CSVFTSSYEQYF. In DNA, the CDR3 is TGCAGCGTTTTTACCAGCTCCTACGAGCAGTACTTC.

The CDR3 coding sequence is TGTGCCAGCTCACCCCCGTGGGACAGGGACGAGCAGTACTTC. It is translated as CASSPPWDRDEQYF. This chain links TRBV18 with TRBJ2-7; 9 positions agree with TRBD1. Per the germline V gene, CDR1 is KGHSH and CDR2 is LQKENI. CDR3 length: 14 residues. V lost 3 bases, J lost 5 bases, and 5 bases stayed unmatched.

The chain uses TRBV5-8 and TRBJ2-7, with 7 bases fitting TRBD1. The V gene's germline CDR1 is SGHTS and CDR2 YDEGEE. The J segment lost 1 base and the V segment lost 3 bases, leaving 4 bases of the junction unmatched. This CDR3 comprises 14 residues. Here the CDR3 reads CASSYVGQSYEQYF. The CDR3 coding sequence is TGTGCCAGCAGCTACGTGGGACAGTCCTACGAGCAGTACTTC.

J is TRBJ2-2 and V is TRBV2; TRBD2 might be the D (6 bases). This CDR3 is built from 14 residues. In germline, CDR1 is SNHLY, CDR2 FYNNEI. The V end lost 6 bases, the J end lost 2 bases, and 10 bases lay between the germline ends. The CDR3 loop reads CASRWDLNTGELFF. For the CDR3, the DNA is TGTGCCAGCAGATGGGACTTAAACACCGGGGAGCTGTTTTTT.

The chain links TRBV5-5 to TRBJ1-5; the D is unclear. Germline assignment: CDR1 SGHKS and CDR2 YYEKEE (reference sequence). Trimming left V 3 bases short and J 8 bases short, with 12 bases between. The CDR3 spans 13 residues. The CDR3 here is CASSSRPGEPQHF. The CDR3, as DNA: TGTGCCAGCAGCTCCCGTCCGGGAGAGCCCCAGCATTTT. Combining the CDR3 with reference TRBV5-5 and TRBJ1-5 gives the whole variable domain DAGVTQSPTHLIKTRGQQVTLRCSPISGHKSVSWYQQVLGQGPQFIFQYYEKEERGRGNFPDRFSARQFPNYSSELNVNALLLGDSALYLCASSSRPGEPQHFGDGTRLSIL.

This clone was recorded once. The chain joins TRBV7-3 to TRBJ2-3; D uncertain. The CDR3 spans 13 residues. Germline assignment: CDR1 SGHTA and CDR2 FQGTGA. Trimming removed 1 base at V and 4 bases at J, with 6 bases between. The DNA of the CDR3 is TGTGCCAGCAGCTTAATAGCATCAGATACGCAGTATTTT. This sequence encodes CASSLIASDTQYF.

V usage is TRBV18 and J usage is TRBJ1-2, with D uncertain. V was clipped by 0 bases and J by 4 bases, with 6 bases between them. Per the germline V gene, CDR1 is KGHSH and CDR2 is LQKENI. There are 13 residues in the CDR3. The CDR3 nucleotides read TGTGCCAGCTCACCACCGGCAGGCTATGGCTACACCTTC. This gives the protein CASSPPAGYGYTF.

This rearrangement joins TRBV4-3 to TRBJ1-4, with 7 bases lining up with TRBD1. V was clipped by 3 bases and J by 0 bases; unmatched bases: 1. This CDR3 has 15 amino acids. Per germline, CDR1 LGHNA and CDR2 YSLEER. CDR3 DNA: TGCGCCAGCAGCCAGACAGGGCCAACTAATGAAAAACTGTTTTTT. Translating gives CASSQTGPTNEKLFF.

J is TRBJ1-1 and V is TRBV5-1; maybe TRBD1 (5 bases). CDR3 length: 14 amino acids. Per germline, CDR1 SGHRS and CDR2 YFSETQ. V lost 0 bases and J lost 9, with 15 bases in between. The CDR3 sequence: CASSLGVGQPQAFF. Written as DNA, the CDR3 is TGCGCCAGCAGCTTGGGGGTGGGGCAGCCTCAAGCTTTCTTT. Combining the CDR3 with reference TRBV5-1 and TRBJ1-1 gives the whole variable domain KAGVTQTPRYLIKTRGQQVTLSCSPISGHRSVSWYQQTPGQGLQFLFEYFSETQRNKGNFPGRFSGRQFSNSRSEMNVSTLELGDSALYLCASSLGVGQPQAFFGQGTRLTVV.

This chain uses TRBV11-3 with TRBJ2-3; tentatively, D is TRBD2 (6 bases). The CDR3 has 15 residues. Germline V CDR1 and CDR2: SGHNT, YENEEA. Trimming removed 2 bases at V and 4 bases at J, with 13 bases between. The CDR3 reads CASSLYGTAPDTQYF. CDR3 in DNA: TGTGCCAGCAGCTTATATGGGACTGCCCCAGATACGCAGTATTTT. Drawing the rest from reference TRBV11-3 and TRBJ2-3, the complete variable domain is EAGVVQSPRYKIIEKKQPVAFWCNPISGHNTLYWYLQNLGQGPELLIRYENEEAVDDSQLPKDRFSAERLKGVDSTLKIQPAELGDSAVYLCASSLYGTAPDTQYFGPGTRLTVL.

This chain connects TRBV7-9 to TRBJ1-3; D uncertain. V lost 1 base to trimming and J lost 0 bases, with 19 bases between them. Germline V CDR1 and CDR2: SEHNR, FQNEAQ (reference sequence). This CDR3 is built from 19 residues. The CDR3 spells CASSLVPGSYETSGNTIYF. The CDR3 coding sequence is TGTGCCAGCAGCTTAGTTCCGGGGTCATACGAAACCTCTGGAAACACCATATATTTT.

Regarding this clone: Other DNA sequences in the same sample also yield this CDR3. CDR3 in amino acids: CASSQVGTGRTIYF. CDR3 DNA sequence: TGTGCCAGCAGCCAAGTCGGGACAGGGAGGACCATATATTTT. The rearrangement links TRBV4-2 to TRBJ1-3; TRBD1 aligns across 9 bases. The CDR3 spans 14 residues. Germline V gives CDR1 LGHNA, CDR2 YNFKEQ. The V segment lost 1 base and the J segment 10 bases; nucleotides outside the gene matches: 5.

The J gene is TRBJ2-1, the V gene TRBV4-2; TRBD2 agrees at 8 bases. The V gene's germline CDR1 is LGHNA and CDR2 YNFKEQ. V trimming: 6 bases; J trimming: 2 bases; junction bases outside the gene matches: 3. The CDR3 consists of 14 residues. In DNA, the CDR3 is TGTGCCAGCAGAGCGGGAGCCACCTACAATGAGCAGTTCTTC. This encodes CASRAGATYNEQFF.

The chain employs TRBV28 and TRBJ1-1, with a possible D match to TRBD1 (6 bases). The germline V gene has CDR1 MDHEN and CDR2 SYDVKM. The CDR3 sequence is 14 residues long. The V gene lost 6 bases and the J gene lost 0 bases, with 11 bases spanning the gap. The CDR3 spells CASRVQGMNTEAFF. CDR3 nucleotides: TGTGCCAGCAGAGTACAGGGTATGAACACTGAAGCTTTCTTT. Full variable domain (remainder filled in from reference TRBV28 and TRBJ1-1): DVKVTQSSRYLVKRTGEKVFLECVQDMDHENMFWYRQDPGLGLRLIYFSYDVKMKEKGDIPEGYSVSREKKERFSLILESASTNQTSMYLCASRVQGMNTEAFFGQGTRLTVV.

The genes are TRBV9 and TRBJ2-1, with 13 bases lining up with TRBD2. V shed 4 bases and J 8 bases; nucleotides not matched to a gene: 24. CDR1 and CDR2 from the germline V gene are SGDLS and YYNGEE. The CDR3 is 21 amino acids. The CDR3 nucleotides read TGTGCCAGCAGCCCACGACCACTAGCGGGAGGGCCAAAAATGGTGATCGATGAGCAGTTCTTC. It codes for CASSPRPLAGGPKMVIDEQFF.

This clone has just one count. The chain recombines TRBV5-4 with TRBJ2-5; D possibly corresponds to TRBD2 (6 bases). This CDR3 contains 14 residues. Trimming removed 1 base from V and 5 bases from J, with 12 bases in between. Germline assignment: CDR1 SGHNT and CDR2 YYREEE (reference sequence). Here the CDR3 reads CASSLFGGGETQYF. CDR3 in DNA: TGTGCCAGCAGCTTGTTCGGGGGTGGGGAGACCCAGTACTTC.

V and J are TRBV5-1 and TRBJ2-7; no definite D call. Germline V gene lookup returns CDR1 SGHRS and CDR2 YFSETQ. CDR3 length equals 16 residues. V shed 7 bases and J shed 0 bases, with 20 bases lying between them. For the CDR3, the DNA is TGCGCCAGCGCCTTGACTGGCTTCCAGAGCTCCTACGAGCAGTACTTC. Its protein is CASALTGFQSSYEQYF.

This clone occurred a few times. The CDR3 DNA reads as TGTGCCAGCAGCTTAGGGGCGCAGGGGCCCCAGCCCCAGCATTTT. It specifies CASSLGAQGPQPQHF. This rearrangement joins TRBV11-2 to TRBJ1-5, with D tentatively TRBD1 (6 bases). This CDR3 has 15 amino acids. V shed 1 base and J shed 7 bases, with 14 bases lying between them. The germline V gene has CDR1 SGHAT and CDR2 FQNNGV. Full variable domain (remainder filled in from reference TRBV11-2 and TRBJ1-5): EAGVAQSPRYKIIEKRQSVAFWCNPISGHATLYWYQQILGQGPKLLIQFQNNGVVDDSQLPKDRFSAERLKGVDSTLKIQPAKLEDSAVYLCASSLGAQGPQPQHFGDGTRLSIL.

The chain couples TRBV5-4 to TRBJ2-5; 10 bases line up with TRBD1. The J call may be wrong; the DNA end is better matched by TRBJ2-7. The V gene's germline CDR1 is SGHNT and CDR2 YYREEE (reference sequence). The CDR3 loop spans 14 amino acids. CDR3 coding DNA: TGTGCCAGCAGCTGGACAGGGGGTCCCTACGAGCAGTACTTC. This gives the protein CASSWTGGPYEQYF.

The rearrangement uses TRBV15 and TRBJ1-2; D gene uncertain. The V end was cut by 0 bases, the J end by 4 bases, with 15 bases between. This CDR3 is 16 amino acids long. Germline V gene lookup returns CDR1 LNHNV and CDR2 YYDKDF (reference sequence). This chain's CDR3 is CATSRDASGVGYGYTF. DNA of the CDR3: TGTGCCACCAGCAGAGATGCGAGCGGAGTGGGCTATGGCTACACCTTC.